The rows below give T cell receptor beta chains drawn from one sample of a study of blood T cell repertoires in COVID-19. The protocol was immunoSEQ multiplex PCR, while the TCRdb copy is restricted to in-frame clones and leaves out a portion. The profile shows roughly 240,000 clones, 86% of them singletons. The sample was peripheral blood. These TCRs come from a woman aged 25 to 39 who had recovered from COVID-19. Each CDR3 is given with its conserved first and last residue. The D gene is left open where the match is weak. Not every row has a clone size; where given, it reads once, few, many or a size class.

>TRBJ2-7|-|-|TRBV6-2/TRBV6-3
CASSYSGGQVYEQYF
TGTGCCAGCAGTTACTCGGGGGGGCAGGTCTACGAGCAGTACTTC
>TRBJ2-4|-|TRBD2|TRBV19
CATGTSGGLAKNIQYF
TGTGCCACCGGGACTAGCGGGGGTCTAGCCAAAAACATTCAGTACTTC
>TRBJ1-1|-|-|TRBV27
CASSLSGGIGAFF
TGTGCCAGCAGTTTATCGGGGGGGATTGGGGCTTTCTTT
>TRBJ2-3|-|-|TRBV19
CASSMGREDADTQYF
TGTGCCAGTAGTATGGGCAGGGAGGACGCAGATACGCAGTATTTT
>TRBJ2-1|-|TRBD2|TRBV7-9
CASSPQRTSGAPREQFF
TGTGCCAGCAGCCCGCAGAGGACTAGCGGGGCTCCTCGTGAGCAGTTCTTC
>TRBJ2-1|-|-|TRBV13
CASSLGAGIYNEQFF
TGTGCCAGCAGCCTCGGGGCGGGGATTTACAATGAGCAGTTCTTC
>TRBJ2-7|-|TRBD1|TRBV13
CASSLRIGTVDAYEQYF
TGTGCCAGCAGCTTAAGAATCGGGACAGTCGATGCCTACGAGCAGTACTTC
>TRBJ2-3|-|-|TRBV5-1
CASSPLPTGTDTQYF
TGCGCCAGCAGCCCCCTTCCTACGGGCACAGATACGCAGTATTTT
>TRBJ2-7|-|TRBD1|TRBV6-5
CASSYPGQGAGEQYF
TGTGCCAGCAGTTACCCGGGACAGGGGGCGGGCGAGCAGTACTTC
>TRBJ1-2|-|-|TRBV9
CASSVDGGFGYGYTF
TGTGCCAGCAGCGTAGATGGAGGGTTTGGGTATGGCTACACCTTC
>TRBJ1-2|-|-|TRBV19
CASSIPSDRSRGYTF
TGTGCCAGTAGTATTCCCTCGGACAGATCGAGAGGCTACACCTTC
>TRBJ1-6|-|TRBD1|TRBV19
CASSTHRQGYDSPLHF
TGTGCCAGTAGTACCCATCGACAGGGGTACGATTCACCCCTCCACTTT
>TRBJ1-1|-|TRBD1|TRBV11-2
CASSPDRGSTEAFF
TGTGCCAGCAGCCCTGACAGGGGAAGCACTGAAGCTTTCTTT
>TRBJ2-1|-|-|TRBV7-6
CASSIQGQRDNEQFF
TGTGCCAGCAGCATCCAGGGGCAACGCGACAATGAGCAGTTCTTC
>TRBJ2-1|-|TRBD1|TRBV12-3/TRBV12-4
CASSEGTVQFF
TGTGCCAGCAGTGAAGGGACAGTTCAGTTCTTC
>TRBJ2-3|-|TRBD2|TRBV10-2
CASNSKAGGADTQYF
TGCGCCAGCAACTCCAAAGCGGGGGGTGCAGATACGCAGTATTTT
>TRBJ1-1|-|-|TRBV5-1
CASSLDGQSNTEAFF
TGCGCCAGCAGCTTGGACGGACAGTCGAACACTGAAGCTTTCTTT
>TRBJ2-5|-|-|TRBV5-1
CASSISPQETQYF
TGCGCCAGCAGCATCAGTCCCCAGGAGACCCAGTACTTC
>TRBJ1-3|-|-|TRBV7-9
CASSPRGPSGNTIYF
TGTGCCAGCAGCCCCAGGGGCCCCTCTGGAAACACCATATATTTT
>TRBJ1-5|-|TRBD1|TRBV12-3/TRBV12-4
CASSLSGGQPQHF
TGTGCCAGCAGTTTATCAGGGGGCCAGCCCCAGCATTTT
>TRBJ2-2|-|TRBD1|TRBV9
CASSPRDSHFNTGELFF
TGTGCCAGCAGCCCTCGGGACAGCCATTTTAACACCGGGGAGCTGTTTTTT
>TRBJ2-5|-|TRBD1|TRBV15
CATSRDRTGETQYF
TGTGCCACCAGCAGAGATCGGACAGGCGAGACCCAGTACTTC
>TRBJ1-2|-|-|TRBV7-2
CASSPQGNYGYTF
TGTGCCAGCAGCCCTCAGGGAAACTATGGCTACACCTTC
>TRBJ2-5|-|-|TRBV4-2
CASSQGGRETQYF
TGTGCCAGCAGCCAAGGGGGGAGGGAGACCCAGTACTTC
>TRBJ2-3|-|TRBD2|TRBV5-1
CASSFHAGGVADTQYF
TGCGCCAGCAGCTTTCACGCGGGGGGCGTCGCAGATACGCAGTATTTT
>TRBJ2-1|-|-|TRBV12-2
CASRLASTGGPSSYNEQFF
TGTGCAAGTCGCTTAGCGTCCACGGGGGGGCCAAGCTCCTACAATGAGCAGTTCTTC
>TRBJ1-5|once|-|TRBV27
CASSLTGSNQPQHF
TGTGCCAGCAGTCTAACAGGGAGCAATCAGCCCCAGCATTTT
>TRBJ2-5|-|TRBD2|TRBV5-1
CASSSGLAGGETQYF
TGCGCCAGCAGCTCTGGACTAGCGGGGGGTGAGACCCAGTACTTC
>TRBJ2-3|-|-|TRBV2
CASRATGDTQYF
TGTGCCAGCAGGGCCACAGGAGATACGCAGTATTTT
>TRBJ2-7|-|TRBD1|TRBV14
CASSQERDRRYEQYF
TGTGCCAGCAGCCAAGAAAGGGACAGGCGTTACGAGCAGTACTTC
>TRBJ2-1|-|-|TRBV6-4
CASSVWLSSYNEQFF
TGTGCCAGCAGTGTATGGTTGAGCTCCTACAATGAGCAGTTCTTC
>TRBJ1-6|-|-|TRBV4-3
CASSQEGAGSPLHF
TGCGCCAGCAGCCAAGAGGGGGCTGGCTCACCCCTCCACTTT
>TRBJ1-6|-|-|TRBV5-6
CASSLAGKTYSPLHF
TGTGCCAGCAGCTTAGCGGGGAAGACTTATTCACCCCTCCACTTT
>TRBJ2-7|-|TRBD1|TRBV3-1/TRBV3-2
CASSGGQPHIIEQYF
TGTGCCAGCAGCGGGGGACAGCCCCATATTATTGAGCAGTACTTC
>TRBJ1-2|-|TRBD1|TRBV7-3
CASSLTGGADYGYTF
TGTGCCAGCAGCCTCACAGGGGGCGCCGACTATGGCTACACCTTC
>TRBJ1-6|few|-|TRBV2
CARRTNPSSPLHF
TGTGCCAGAAGGACTAACCCGAGTTCACCCCTCCACTTT
>TRBJ2-7|-|-|TRBV6-5
CASSYYYGELYEQYF
TGTGCCAGCAGTTACTATTACGGGGAGTTGTACGAGCAGTACTTC
>TRBJ1-2|-|TRBD1|TRBV6-5
CASSYQGAGYGYTF
TGTGCCAGCAGTTACCAGGGGGCCGGCTATGGCTACACCTTC
>TRBJ2-4|-|TRBD2|TRBV10-1
CASSRDLAENIQYF
TGCGCCAGCAGTAGAGATCTAGCGGAAAACATTCAGTACTTC
>TRBJ1-2|-|TRBD1|TRBV27
CASSFAGGLYGYTF
TGTGCCAGCAGTTTCGCAGGGGGCCTCTATGGCTACACCTTC
>TRBJ2-7|-|TRBD1|TRBV7-9
CASSAPDRAYEQYF
TGTGCCAGCAGCGCACCGGACAGGGCCTACGAGCAGTACTTC
>TRBJ2-7|-|-|TRBV6-2/TRBV6-3
CASSYRLFDYEQYF
TGTGCCAGCAGTTACCGACTATTCGACTACGAGCAGTACTTC
>TRBJ2-3|once|TRBD2|TRBV5-1
CASSLGTSGGATDTQYF
TGCGCCAGCAGCTTGGGAACCAGCGGGGGGGCCACAGATACGCAGTATTTT